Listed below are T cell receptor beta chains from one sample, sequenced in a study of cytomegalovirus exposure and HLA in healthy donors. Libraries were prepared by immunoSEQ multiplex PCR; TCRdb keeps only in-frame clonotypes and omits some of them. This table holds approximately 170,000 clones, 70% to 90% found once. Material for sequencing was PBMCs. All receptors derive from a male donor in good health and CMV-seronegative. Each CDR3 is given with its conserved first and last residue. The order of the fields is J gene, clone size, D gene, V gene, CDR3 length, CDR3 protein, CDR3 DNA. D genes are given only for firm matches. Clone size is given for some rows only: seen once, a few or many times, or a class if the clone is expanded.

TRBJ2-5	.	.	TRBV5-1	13	CASSLVPGETQYF	TGCGCCAGCAGCTTGGTACCGGGAGAGACCCAGTACTTC
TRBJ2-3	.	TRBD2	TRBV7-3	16	CASSPRLAGGTDTQYF	TGTGCCAGCAGCCCTAGACTAGCGGGGGGGACAGATACGCAGTATTTT
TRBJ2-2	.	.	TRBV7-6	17	CASSLASGLTNTGELFF	TGTGCCAGCAGCTTAGCGTCTGGGCTAACGAACACCGGGGAGCTGTTTTTT
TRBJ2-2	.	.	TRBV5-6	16	CASSWGPRADTGELFF	TGTGCCAGCAGCTGGGGGCCCCGGGCAGACACCGGGGAGCTGTTTTTT
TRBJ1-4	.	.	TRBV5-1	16	CASSLAGGETNEKLFF	TGCGCCAGCAGCTTGGCCGGCGGTGAGACTAATGAAAAACTGTTTTTT
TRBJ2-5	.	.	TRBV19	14	CASSMGPEEETQYF	TGTGCCAGTAGTATGGGGCCGGAAGAGGAGACCCAGTACTTC
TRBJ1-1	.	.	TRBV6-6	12	CASSSEDTEAFF	TGTGCCAGCAGTAGCGAAGATACTGAAGCTTTCTTT
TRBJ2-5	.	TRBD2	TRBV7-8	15	CASSLLAVGGETQYF	TGTGCCAGCAGCTTACTAGCGGTTGGGGGAGAGACCCAGTACTTC
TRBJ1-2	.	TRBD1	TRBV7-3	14	CASSQGQGVRGYTF	TGTGCCAGCAGCCAGGGACAGGGGGTTCGCGGCTACACCTTC
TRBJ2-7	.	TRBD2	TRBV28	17	CASSFNSGRPNSYEQYF	TGTGCCAGCAGTTTTAATAGCGGGAGGCCCAACTCCTACGAGCAGTACTTC
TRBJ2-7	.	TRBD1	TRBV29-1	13	CSVTRDRTYEQYF	TGCAGCGTAACCCGGGACAGGACATACGAGCAGTACTTC
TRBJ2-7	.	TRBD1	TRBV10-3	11	CAIRGGDEQYF	TGTGCCATTAGAGGGGGCGACGAGCAGTACTTC
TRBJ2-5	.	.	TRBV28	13	CASRGHLQETQYF	TGTGCCAGCAGGGGACACCTCCAAGAGACCCAGTACTTC
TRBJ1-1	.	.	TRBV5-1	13	CASSPNGHTEAFF	TGCGCCAGCAGTCCCAATGGGCACACTGAAGCTTTCTTT
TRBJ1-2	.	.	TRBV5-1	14	CASSLLRGGDGYTF	TGCGCCAGCAGCCTCCTGAGGGGGGGGGATGGCTACACCTTC
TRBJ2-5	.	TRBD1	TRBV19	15	CASRRLTGAQETQYF	TGTGCCAGTAGACGCTTGACAGGGGCCCAAGAGACCCAGTACTTC
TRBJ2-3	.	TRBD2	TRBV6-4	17	CASSDSTSGGSTDTQYF	TGTGCCAGCAGTGACTCAACTAGCGGGGGGTCAACAGATACGCAGTATTTT
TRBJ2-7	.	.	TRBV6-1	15	CASRTTGRGVYEQYF	TGTGCCAGCAGGACGACAGGGCGGGGGGTCTACGAGCAGTACTTC
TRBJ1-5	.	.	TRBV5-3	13	CARSPGQNQPQHF	TGTGCCAGAAGCCCAGGACAGAATCAGCCCCAGCATTTT
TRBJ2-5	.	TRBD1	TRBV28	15	CASSGGQAYQETQYF	TGTGCCAGCAGCGGGGGACAGGCCTACCAAGAGACCCAGTACTTC
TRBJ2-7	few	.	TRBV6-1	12	CASSARMDEQYF	TGTGCCAGCAGTGCCAGAATGGACGAGCAGTACTTC
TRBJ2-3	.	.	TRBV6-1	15	CASSEGVRGTDTQYF	TGTGCCAGCAGTGAAGGGGTTAGGGGGACAGATACGCAGTATTTT
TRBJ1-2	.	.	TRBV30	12	CAWKDSHYGYTF	TGTGCCTGGAAGGACAGCCACTATGGCTACACCTTC
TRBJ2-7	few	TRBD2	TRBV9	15	CASSVGSGSSYEQYF	TGTGCCAGCAGCGTAGGAAGCGGGAGCTCCTACGAGCAGTACTTC
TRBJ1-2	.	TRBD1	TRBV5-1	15	CASSRTRDRACGYTF	TGCGCCAGCAGCCGAACCCGGGACAGGGCCTGTGGCTACACCTTC
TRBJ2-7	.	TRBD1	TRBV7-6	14	CASSVGQARNEQYF	TGTGCCAGCAGCGTCGGACAGGCCCGGAACGAGCAGTACTTC
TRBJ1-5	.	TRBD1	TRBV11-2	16	CASSLGGQGMNQPQHF	TGTGCCAGCAGCTTAGGCGGACAGGGGATGAATCAGCCCCAGCATTTT
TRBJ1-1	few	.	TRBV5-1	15	CASSRDPGGNTEAFF	TGCGCCAGCAGCCGGGACCCCGGGGGGAACACTGAAGCTTTCTTT
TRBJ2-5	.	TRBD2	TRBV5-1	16	CASSPRLASGGETQYF	TGCGCCAGCAGCCCGAGACTAGCGAGTGGAGGGGAGACCCAGTACTTC
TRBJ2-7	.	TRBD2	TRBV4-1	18	CASSPYGLAGGRTYEQYF	TGCGCCAGCAGCCCCTATGGACTAGCGGGAGGGAGAACCTACGAGCAGTACTTC
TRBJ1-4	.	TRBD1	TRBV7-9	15	CASSIGQGAGEKLFF	TGTGCCAGCAGCATTGGACAGGGGGCCGGTGAAAAACTGTTTTTT
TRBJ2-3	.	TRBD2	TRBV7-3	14	CASSLGLAGDTQYF	TGTGCCAGCAGCTTGGGACTAGCGGGAGATACGCAGTATTTT
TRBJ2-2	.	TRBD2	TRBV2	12	CASRGGSGELFF	TGTGCCAGCAGGGGGGGGTCCGGGGAGCTGTTTTTT
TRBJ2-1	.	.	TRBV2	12	CASRGAVDEQFF	TGTGCCAGCAGGGGGGCGGTCGATGAGCAGTTCTTC
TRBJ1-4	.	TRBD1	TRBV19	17	CATHPGTGQPTNEKLFF	TGTGCCACCCACCCCGGGACAGGGCAACCAACTAATGAAAAACTGTTTTTT
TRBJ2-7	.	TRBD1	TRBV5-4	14	CASSTPGQGNEQYF	TGTGCCAGCAGCACTCCGGGACAGGGGAACGAGCAGTACTTC
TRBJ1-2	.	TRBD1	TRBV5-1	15	CASSSPRTGGYGYTF	TGCGCCAGCAGCTCACCACGAACAGGGGGCTATGGCTACACCTTC
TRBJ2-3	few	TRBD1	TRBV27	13	CASSLQGADTQYF	TGTGCCAGCAGTTTACAGGGGGCAGATACGCAGTATTTT
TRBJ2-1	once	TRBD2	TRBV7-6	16	CASSTSPGLADNEQFF	TGTGCCAGCAGCACATCCCCGGGACTAGCCGACAATGAGCAGTTCTTC
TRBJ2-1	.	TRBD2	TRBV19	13	CASTILAGNEQFF	TGTGCCAGTACCATACTAGCGGGAAATGAGCAGTTCTTC
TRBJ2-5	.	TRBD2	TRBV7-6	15	CASSLDGTSIETQYF	TGTGCCAGCAGCTTAGATGGGACTAGCATTGAGACCCAGTACTTC
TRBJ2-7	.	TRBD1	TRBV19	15	CASSITGTGGYEQYF	TGTGCCAGTAGTATCACCGGGACAGGGGGCTACGAGCAGTACTTC
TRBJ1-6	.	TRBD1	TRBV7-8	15	CASSLAGQGDSPLHF	TGTGCCAGCAGCTTGGCGGGACAGGGCGATTCACCCCTCCACTTT
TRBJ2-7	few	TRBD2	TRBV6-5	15	CASTPLGLAGGEQYF	TGTGCCAGCACTCCCCTCGGGCTAGCGGGAGGTGAGCAGTACTTC
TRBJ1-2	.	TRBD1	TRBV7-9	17	CASSDRDRGANNYGYTF	TGTGCCAGCAGCGACCGGGACAGGGGGGCTAACAACTATGGCTACACCTTC
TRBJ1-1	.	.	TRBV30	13	CAWSVAVNTEAFF	TGTGCCTGGAGTGTGGCAGTGAACACTGAAGCTTTCTTT
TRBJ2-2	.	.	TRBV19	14	CASKAGVGTGELFF	TGTGCCAGTAAGGCCGGGGTCGGGACCGGGGAGCTGTTTTTT
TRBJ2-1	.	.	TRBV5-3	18	CARSLAYRENGSYNEQFF	TGTGCCAGAAGCTTGGCCTACAGGGAGAACGGCTCCTACAATGAGCAGTTCTTC
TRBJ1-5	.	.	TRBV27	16	CASSLGQGSGNQPQHF	TGTGCCAGCAGTTTGGGGCAGGGTTCGGGCAATCAGCCCCAGCATTTT
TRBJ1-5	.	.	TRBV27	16	CASSLGAGYSNQPQHF	TGTGCCAGCAGTTTAGGGGCAGGGTACAGCAATCAGCCCCAGCATTTT
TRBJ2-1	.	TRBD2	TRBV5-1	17	CASSFMGVAGVYNEQFF	TGCGCCAGCAGCTTTATGGGAGTAGCGGGTGTATACAATGAGCAGTTCTTC
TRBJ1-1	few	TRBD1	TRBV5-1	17	CASSKRGNGQVDTEAFF	TGCGCCAGCAGCAAACGCGGAAACGGACAGGTGGATACTGAAGCTTTCTTT
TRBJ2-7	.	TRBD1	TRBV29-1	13	CSVRDRVIYEQYF	TGCAGCGTCCGGGACAGGGTGATCTACGAGCAGTACTTC
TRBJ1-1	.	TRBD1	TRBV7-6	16	CASSLALTGVVTEAFF	TGTGCCAGCAGCTTAGCTTTGACAGGGGTGGTCACTGAAGCTTTCTTT
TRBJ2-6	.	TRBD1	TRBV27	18	CASSFSDRVLSGANVLTF	TGTGCCAGCAGTTTCTCCGACAGGGTACTCTCTGGGGCCAACGTCCTGACTTTC